This TCR beta chain was sequenced during a study of cytomegalovirus exposure and HLA in healthy donors. The overall study: Researchers previously reported finding fewer than 120 million unique TCR beta sequences from approximately 190 million T cells.

In regard to this clone: The antigen remains unidentified.

Trimming took off 5 bases at V and 0 bases at J, with 13 bases between the two ends. Looked up from germline, CDR1 is SGHVS and CDR2 is FQNEAQ. CDR3 length: 15 residues. Primers for the PCR totalled 60 Vbeta and 13 Jbeta. Libraries were prepared by immunoSEQ multiplex PCR; TCRdb keeps only in-frame clonotypes and omits some of them. Here the sample spans 140,000 to 150,000 clones, over 80% being singletons. Whole-study findings and limits: In a later analysis, V- and J-gene trimming of beta chains associated with a DCLRE1C missense variant, replicated independently. Sequencing had likely introduced a cluster of highly shared sequence variants as an artifact.

Sequences were obtained from PBMCs. This clonotype was obtained from a woman between 25 and 40 years old in good health and CMV-seronegative. This chain connects TRBV7-8 to TRBJ1-1; D ambiguous. The CDR3 DNA reads TGTGCCAGCAGCAGAGAGAGGGTGTTGAACACTGAAGCTTTCTTT. Residues: CASSRERVLNTEAFF.